This section outlines one TCR beta chain sequence together with its context. In Seattle, patients joined the study during active infection and were tracked longitudinally. This sample stems from a study of blood T cell repertoires in COVID-19. The wider study: T cells, B-cell-depleted T cells, or PBMCs provided the cDNA or gDNA that served as material.

Authors' methods: Quantification of nucleated cells was approximated via reference gene primer amplification. Sequencing used immunoSEQ multiplex PCR; TCRdb keeps in-frame clones, though not all of them. V and J calls and clone size follow that table, whereas D and trimming were derived from the DNA. The data show roughly 160,000 clones, with around nine tenths seen just once and 10% held by the top ten. The germline CDR1 and CDR2 sequences are MNHEY and SVGAGI. The CDR3 has 13 amino acids. V lost 6 bases and J 2 bases, leaving 10 bases between the germline ends. Sequenced sample: peripheral blood. The chain combines TRBV6-5 with TRBJ1-2; D possibly corresponds to TRBD1 (5 bases). This TCR derives from a woman between 70 and 85 years old with COVID-19, enrolled during active disease. The CDR3 spells CASRAGGNYGYTF. Here the CDR3 DNA reads TGTGCCAGCAGGGCTGGGGGGAACTATGGCTACACCTTC.